One and the same sample provided the 14 T cell receptor beta chains below, sequenced in a study of OX40 agonist ivuxolimab in advanced cancers. TCRdb keeps only in-frame clones here, not all; method: immunoSEQ multiplex PCR. Of 60,000 to 75,000 clones listed, about 83% were seen once; the top ten hold 6.1%. The material sequenced was CD4+ or CD8+ T cells sorted from blood, taken in a trial of the OX40 agonist ivuxolimab. These receptors were obtained from an adult with an advanced solid tumor such as melanoma, head and neck, liver or kidney cancer.

This chain connects TRBV10-3 to TRBJ1-5; D ambiguous. The V end was cut by 5 bases, the J end by 7 bases, with 12 bases between. This CDR3 is built from 13 residues. CDR1 and CDR2 (germline): ENHRY, SYGVKD. The chain's CDR3 is CAISNGLGQPQHF. CDR3 sequence (DNA): TGTGCCATCAGTAACGGGTTAGGACAGCCCCAGCATTTT.

This chain links TRBV2 with TRBJ1-1; D might be TRBD1 (5 bases). Trimming removed 8 bases from V and 13 bases from J, with 20 bases in between. In germline, CDR1 is SNHLY, CDR2 FYNNEI. The CDR3 is 12 amino acids. This CDR3 is CASSLGRGEDFF. The CDR3 DNA is TGTGCCAGCTCCCTGGGGAGGGGAGAGGATTTCTTT.

V gene TRBV14 combines with J gene TRBJ2-5; D may be TRBD1 (6 bases). The last part of the DNA fits TRBJ2-7 better; the J call may be wrong. This CDR3 contains 14 residues. The germline gives CDR1 SGHDN, CDR2 FVKESK. CDR3 amino acids: CASSGTRPPYEQYF. The CDR3 bases are TGTGCCAGCAGCGGGACAAGGCCCCCCTACGAGCAGTACTTC.

By proportion, this clone is medium-sized (0.01 to 0.1%). The rearrangement links TRBV29-1 to TRBJ1-1; possibly TRBD1 for D (5 bases). CDR1 and CDR2 from the germline V gene are SQVTM and ANQGSEA. The CDR3 has 13 amino acids. The V end lost 4 bases, the J end lost 1 base, and 10 bases lay between the germline ends. The CDR3 protein is CSVGEGTNTEAFF. The CDR3 nucleotides read TGCAGCGTTGGTGAGGGGACGAACACTGAAGCTTTCTTT.

Notes on this clone: Other DNA sequences of this sample code for an identical CDR3. This chain joins TRBV10-3 and TRBJ2-7; TRBD1 or TRBD2 may be the D gene (5 bases each). Trimming removed 2 bases at V and 6 bases at J, with 11 bases between. The CDR3 is 13 residues long. Germline-derived CDR1 and CDR2 are ENHRY and SYGVKD. The DNA for the CDR3 is TGTGCCATCAGTGAGGTTGGGGCGGGCGAGCAGTACTTC. Translated: CAISEVGAGEQYF.

The rearrangement joins TRBV19 to TRBJ1-1; TRBD1 might be the D (5 bases). The CDR3 covers 14 residues. Trimming pared 1 base from V and 1 base from J, leaving 7 bases between. From germline, CDR1 is LNHDA and CDR2 SQIVND (reference sequence). CDR3 bases: TGTGCCAGTAGTATAGCTGGGGGGAACACTGAAGCTTTCTTT. Protein: CASSIAGGNTEAFF.

J is TRBJ1-3 and V is TRBV5-6; D might be TRBD1 (5 bases). CDR1 is SGHDT, CDR2 YYEEEE, per germline. The V end was cut by 4 bases, the J end by 0 bases, with 11 bases between. The CDR3 loop spans 15 amino acids. CDR3 DNA: TGTGCCAGCAGCCACACAGGTATCTCTGGAAACACCATATATTTT. It specifies CASSHTGISGNTIYF.

The V and J genes are TRBV7-2 and TRBJ1-1, with D unresolved. Germline V gene data show CDR1 as SGHTA and CDR2 as FQGNSA. This CDR3 region has 14 residues. Deletions cut 1 base from V and 5 bases from J, with 11 bases between. The CDR3 DNA sequence: TGTGCCAGCAGCTTAGGGGGTGTTAGGACTGAAGCTTTCTTT. This gives the protein CASSLGGVRTEAFF.

The chain carries TRBV2 and TRBJ1-2; D remains unclear. CDR3 length: 12 amino acids. Trimming cost V 6 bases and J 7 bases, with 12 bases left between them. The V gene's germline CDR1 is SNHLY and CDR2 FYNNEI. This chain's CDR3 is CASRVGFSGYTF. The CDR3 region has the DNA TGTGCCAGCAGGGTGGGGTTCTCTGGCTACACCTTC.

V gene TRBV4-2 combines with J gene TRBJ2-1, with 11 bases lining up with TRBD2. V was clipped by 4 bases and J by 4 bases; unmatched bases: 6. This CDR3 spans 16 amino acids. The germline V gene has CDR1 LGHNA and CDR2 YNFKEQ. The DNA for the CDR3 is TGTGCCAGCAGCCGACATAGCGGGGGGGAATACAATGAGCAGTTCTTC. Its protein product is CASSRHSGGEYNEQFF.

V gene TRBV2 combines with J gene TRBJ1-5, with TRBD1 identical over 7 bases. Germline-derived CDR1 and CDR2 are SNHLY and FYNNEI. The CDR3 loop spans 15 amino acids. The J segment lost 0 bases and the V segment lost 4 bases, leaving 3 bases of the junction unmatched. CDR3 sequence (DNA): TGTGCCAGCAGTGCCCGACAGGGTAGCAATCAGCCCCAGCATTTT. Protein sequence: CASSARQGSNQPQHF.

V gene TRBV18 combines with J gene TRBJ2-1; D might be TRBD2 (7 bases). V dropped 6 bases and J dropped 4 bases, with 13 bases sitting between them. Germline V lookup: CDR1 KGHSH, CDR2 LQKENI. This CDR3 contains 14 residues. CDR3 sequence: CASSPGEGYNEQFF. The CDR3 DNA reads as TGTGCCAGCTCGCCAGGGGAGGGGTACAATGAGCAGTTCTTC.

V and J are TRBV7-2 and TRBJ1-5; the D is unclear. V was shortened by 0 bases and J by 3 bases, with 12 bases between the two germline ends. Germline V gene sequence: CDR1 SGHTA, CDR2 FQGNSA. The CDR3 length is 16 residues. CDR3 in DNA: TGTGCCAGCAGCTTAGCTCTGACGGAGATCAATCAGCCCCAGCATTTT. This codes for CASSLALTEINQPQHF.

This sequence joins TRBV7-9 and TRBJ2-7; D call uncertain. Germline V gene lookup returns CDR1 SEHNR and CDR2 FQNEAQ (reference sequence). The CDR3 consists of 11 residues. Trimming left V 4 bases short and J 3 bases short, with 4 bases between. CDR3 DNA sequence: TGTGCCAGCAGCTCCCTCTACGAGCAGTACTTC. Encoded protein: CASSSLYEQYF.